These T cell receptor beta chains were read from a single sample in a study of control samples from healthy donors and cancer patients. Profiled with immunoSEQ multiplex PCR; TCRdb holds only in-frame clones, not every one. This table holds some 120,000 clones, about 90% found once. Sequences were obtained from blood. Every receptor here comes from a young man in good health. The CDR3 runs from the conserved cysteine through the conserved F or W. D genes are given only for firm matches. Clone size is given for some rows only: seen once, a few or many times, or a class if the clone is expanded.

clone_size j_call v_call d_call cdr3_aa cdr3_nt
- TRBJ1-1 TRBV5-4 TRBD1 CASSLQGAEAFF TGTGCCAGCAGCTTACAGGGGGCTGAAGCTTTCTTT
- TRBJ2-1 TRBV7-9 TRBD2 CASSTTASGRVHEQFF TGTGCCAGCAGCACTACAGCTAGCGGGAGGGTCCATGAGCAGTTCTTC
few TRBJ2-1 TRBV5-1 - CASSLKGYNEQFF TGCGCCAGCAGCTTGAAGGGATACAATGAGCAGTTCTTC
- TRBJ1-1 TRBV6-1 - CASSGPAGPTPTEAFF TGTGCCAGCAGTGGGCCTGCTGGTCCTACCCCGACTGAAGCTTTCTTT
- TRBJ1-6 TRBV2 - CASDSPTYNSPLHF TGTGCCAGCGACTCACCGACTTATAATTCACCCCTCCACTTT
- TRBJ2-7 TRBV4-1 - CASSQDRVSYEQYF TGCGCCAGCAGCCAAGATCGAGTCTCCTACGAGCAGTACTTC
- TRBJ2-5 TRBV5-4 - CASSDTGETQYF TGTGCCAGCAGCGATACTGGAGAGACCCAGTACTTC
- TRBJ2-1 TRBV27 - CASKEGYNEQFF TGTGCCAGCAAGGAGGGTTACAATGAGCAGTTCTTC
few TRBJ1-5 TRBV2 - CASSQRDRGNQPQHF TGTGCCAGCAGTCAAAGGGATCGAGGCAATCAGCCCCAGCATTTT
few TRBJ2-7 TRBV20-1 TRBD1 CSASSPQGAGYEQYF TGCAGTGCTAGTTCCCCTCAGGGGGCCGGATACGAGCAGTACTTC
- TRBJ2-5 TRBV18 - CASSPAQLGFRQETQYF TGTGCCAGCTCACCCGCCCAACTAGGGTTTCGGCAAGAGACCCAGTACTTC
few TRBJ2-7 TRBV25-1 - CASSEWSRVTYEQYF TGTGCCAGCAGTGAATGGTCCAGGGTTACCTACGAGCAGTACTTC
- TRBJ2-2 TRBV7-9 TRBD2 CASSSLRIWTSGSGGELFF TGTGCCAGCAGCTCCCTACGAATTTGGACTAGCGGGAGTGGCGGGGAGCTGTTTTTT
- TRBJ1-5 TRBV12-3/TRBV12-4 - CASSLALNNPQHF TGTGCCAGCAGTTTAGCTCTGAATAATCCCCAGCATTTT
- TRBJ2-4 TRBV7-3 - CASSFLDRAKNIQYF TGTGCCAGCAGCTTTTTAGACCGAGCCAAAAACATTCAGTACTTC
- TRBJ1-4 TRBV6-5 - CATHPQGANEKLFF TGTGCCACCCATCCACAGGGTGCTAATGAAAAACTGTTTTTT
- TRBJ1-5 TRBV19 - CASSIREDNQPQHF TGTGCCAGTAGTATCCGGGAGGACAATCAGCCCCAGCATTTT
- TRBJ2-7 TRBV10-3 - CAISRQGSSYEQYF TGTGCCATCAGTCGCCAGGGTTCTTCCTACGAGCAGTACTTC
- TRBJ2-7 TRBV21-1 - CASSTRDRSYEQYF TGTGCCAGCAGCACCAGGGACAGGTCCTACGAGCAGTACTTC
- TRBJ2-7 TRBV6-5 TRBD1 CASRDRVVYEQYF TGTGCCAGCAGGGACAGGGTTGTCTACGAGCAGTACTTC
few TRBJ2-5 TRBV4-3 - CASSQALARETQYF TGCGCCAGCAGCCAAGCCCTAGCGAGGGAGACCCAGTACTTC
- TRBJ2-5 TRBV18 - CASSPGTRQETQYF TGTGCCAGCTCACCCGGGACTCGCCAAGAGACCCAGTACTTC